The entry that follows covers one T cell receptor (beta chain) sequence. Its antigen is not known. This sample was taken from a study of T cell repertoires in cytomegalovirus infection. Study details: Evidence of both CMV infection and a matching HLA type came from public TCR beta signatures.

Study-wide results and limits: Totalled public TCR beta family frequency picked out people who carried CMV plus the relevant HLA.

TCRdb fed the reads into MiXCR, producing one record per CDR3 protein. The sample carries about 120,000 distinct CDR3 sequences, about a tenth recorded once. Trimming removed 0 bases at V and 4 bases at J, with 10 bases between. CDR3 length: 15 amino acids. Germline CDR1 reads SGHVS; CDR2 reads FNYEAQ. The V call is TRBV7-6, the J call TRBJ2-1; a possible D gene is TRBD1 (5 bases). The origin of this receptor is a human donor in good health (CMV status not recorded). Some clones in this sample may be carry-over from other donors' samples. Sequenced material: PBMCs, sequenced either directly or after in vitro stimulation (not recorded which). The CDR3 DNA reads as TGTGCCAGCAGCTTAGCCGAGACAGCATACAATGAGCAGTTCTTC. It specifies CASSLAETAYNEQFF.